One TCR beta chain is described in this entry. The source of the sample is a study of T cell responses to AZD1222 COVID-19 vaccine. This CDR3 has 14 residues. Trimming took 5 bases from V and 5 from J; bases not matched to a gene: 6. CDR1 is MDHEN, CDR2 SYDVKM, per germline. Profiling relied on immunoSEQ multiplex PCR, and the TCRdb table lists in-frame clones only, not all of them. The sample contains approximately 100,000 clones, approximately 91% of which appear only once. This specimen was peripheral blood, taken on day 0 of AZD1222 vaccination. V and J are TRBV28 and TRBJ2-1, with TRBD1 matching 7 bases. The receptor was derived from an adult in good health. Here the CDR3 DNA reads TGTGCCAGCAGTGACCGGGACAGACACAATGAGCAGTTCTTC. This translates into CASSDRDRHNEQFF.